One and the same sample provided the 8 T cell receptor beta chains below, sequenced in a study of blood T cell repertoires in COVID-19. Profiled with immunoSEQ multiplex PCR; TCRdb holds only in-frame clones, not every one. The sample lists about 120,000 clones, about 88% seen once, with less than 1.5% in the top ten. The specimen was peripheral blood. The receptors stem from a man between 40 and 49 years old with acute or convalescent COVID-19.

The chain couples TRBV15 to TRBJ2-7; 7 nucleotides line up with TRBD2. This CDR3 spans 14 amino acids. The trim removed 1 base at V and 4 bases at J, leaving 4 bases unmatched. The V gene's germline CDR1 is LNHNV and CDR2 YYDKDF (reference sequence). CDR3 DNA sequence: TGTGCCACCAGCAGAGTGGGGGGGGGTTACGAGCAGTACTTC. Translated, it gives CATSRVGGGYEQYF.

This chain joins TRBV7-8 and TRBJ2-2; TRBD2 might be the D (5 bases). Trimming removed 5 bases from V and 1 base from J, with 11 bases in between. Germline-derived CDR1 and CDR2 are SGHVS and FQNEAQ. The CDR3 has 15 amino acids. Written as DNA, the CDR3 is TGTGCCAGCAGCACCACCGCGGGGAACACCGGGGAGCTGTTTTTT. It specifies CASSTTAGNTGELFF.

The rearrangement uses TRBV5-1 and TRBJ1-2; 7 positions agree with TRBD1. There are 15 residues in the CDR3. Trimming cost V 1 base and J 2 bases; bases outside gene matches: 5. The germline V gene has CDR1 SGHRS and CDR2 YFSETQ. The CDR3 sequence is CASSLLAGGNYGYTF. The CDR3 DNA is TGCGCCAGCAGCTTGCTGGCAGGGGGAAACTATGGCTACACCTTC.

This clone has more than one count but fewer than ten. V usage is TRBV7-3 and J usage is TRBJ2-2, with 10 positions matching TRBD2. Germline CDR1 reads SGHTA; CDR2 reads FQGTGA. The CDR3 sequence is 17 residues long. The ends lost 5 bases at V and 2 bases at J; junction bases unmatched: 8. The CDR3 region is CASSARGTSANTGELFF. Written as DNA, the CDR3 is TGTGCCAGCAGCGCACGGGGGACTAGCGCCAACACCGGGGAGCTGTTTTTT.

The rearrangement joins TRBV19 to TRBJ2-7; 10 bases map to TRBD2. J lost 7 bases, V lost 6 bases, and 6 bases had no gene match. CDR1 and CDR2 from the germline V gene are LNHDA and SQIVND (reference sequence). The CDR3 spans 13 residues. Written as DNA, the CDR3 is TGTGCCAGTAGAGCGGGAGGGAGGTCGGAGCAGTACTTC. This sequence encodes CASRAGGRSEQYF.

J is TRBJ2-1 and V is TRBV11-3, with 14 bases lining up with TRBD2. J lost 10 bases, V lost 5 bases, and 7 bases had no gene match. CDR1 and CDR2 (germline): SGHNT, YENEEA. This CDR3 comprises 15 residues. The CDR3 sequence: CASSPGLAGAREQFF. In nucleotides, the CDR3 is TGTGCCAGCAGCCCGGGACTAGCGGGAGCGAGGGAGCAGTTCTTC.

This clone was detected only once. This chain joins TRBV7-2 and TRBJ2-5, with TRBD2 identical over 11 bases. V dropped 0 bases and J dropped 5; count of bases not matched to a gene: 5. Germline V lookup: CDR1 SGHTA, CDR2 FQGNSA. The CDR3 length is 16 residues. The CDR3 reads CASSLALAGGPETQYF. CDR3 bases: TGTGCCAGCAGCTTAGCTTTAGCGGGGGGGCCGGAGACCCAGTACTTC.

V gene TRBV7-6 combines with J gene TRBJ2-7, with a tentative D call TRBD2 (5 bases). Trimming pared 7 bases from V and 3 bases from J, leaving 10 bases between. The CDR3 sequence is 12 residues long. In germline, CDR1 is SGHVS, CDR2 FNYEAQ. Here the CDR3 reads CASTGRDYEQYF. The CDR3 region has the DNA TGTGCCAGCACAGGACGGGACTACGAGCAGTACTTC.